The 28 T cell receptor beta chains below were found in one sample sequenced in a study of blood T cell repertoires in COVID-19. Repertoires were generated with immunoSEQ multiplex PCR, while TCRdb's copy carries only in-frame clones and drops some. The sample has approximately 280,000 clones; about 89% are singletons. Sequenced material: PBMCs or T cells enriched from blood (not recorded which). The receptors were sampled from a woman between 18 and 30 years old who had recovered from COVID-19.

At least ten counts were recorded for this clone. The chain joins TRBV27 to TRBJ2-2; possible D gene TRBD2, 5 bases. V was clipped by 10 bases and J by 5 bases, with 11 bases between them. The germline V gene has CDR1 MNHEY and CDR2 SMNVEV (reference sequence). The CDR3 runs to 12 residues. CDR3 sequence: CATLGRTGELFF. In nucleotides, the CDR3 is TGTGCCACACTAGGACGTACCGGGGAGCTGTTTTTT.

The chain carries TRBV9 and TRBJ1-1; 9 bases are a match to TRBD1. Trimming cost V 4 bases and J 1 base; bases outside gene matches: 5. Germline loops: CDR1 SGDLS, CDR2 YYNGEE. CDR3 length: 15 amino acids. The CDR3 here is CASSPEGQGNTEAFF. The CDR3 nucleotides are TGTGCCAGCAGCCCCGAGGGACAGGGGAACACTGAAGCTTTCTTT.

As DNA, the CDR3 is TGTGCCTGGGACAGGGGAACCTACAATGAGCAGTTCTTC. Translating it yields CAWDRGTYNEQFF. The chain is built from TRBV30 and TRBJ2-1; TRBD1 matches at 8 bases. The CDR3 has 13 amino acids. In germline, CDR1 is GTSNPN, CDR2 SVGIG (reference sequence). V shed 5 bases, J shed 2 bases, and the junction held 2 bases outside the gene matches.

The chain joins TRBV3-1 (or the pseudogene TRBV3-2) to TRBJ2-2; D is perhaps TRBD1 (6 bases). The CDR3 spans 15 residues. Germline V gene lookup returns CDR1 LGHDT and CDR2 YNNKEL (reference sequence). Trimming removed 1 base from V and 0 bases from J, with 6 bases in between. CDR3 loop: CASSQGTANTGELFF. CDR3 nucleotides: TGTGCCAGCAGCCAAGGGACAGCGAACACCGGGGAGCTGTTTTTT.

The rearrangement uses TRBV6-2 or TRBV6-3 and TRBJ1-1; 8 positions match TRBD1. Germline values: CDR1 MNHEY, CDR2 SVGEGT. J lost 1 base, V lost 5 bases, and 6 bases had no gene match. The CDR3 covers 15 residues. CDR3 protein: CASSTPQGGNTEAFF. For the CDR3, the DNA is TGTGCCAGCAGTACCCCACAGGGGGGGAACACTGAAGCTTTCTTT.

This sequence joins TRBV2 and TRBJ2-3; tentatively, D is TRBD2 (5 bases). Trimming stripped 7 bases from V and 4 bases from J, with 15 bases between. Germline loops: CDR1 SNHLY, CDR2 FYNNEI. The CDR3 sequence is 14 residues long. CDR3 sequence (DNA): TGTGCCAGCAACCAAGAACTAGATGCAGATACGCAGTATTTT. Its translation: CASNQELDADTQYF.

The rearrangement links TRBV29-1 to TRBJ2-7; D may be TRBD2 (7 bases). Germline V CDR1 and CDR2: SQVTM, ANQGSEA. The CDR3 runs 15 residues. V lost 1 base, J lost 3 bases, and 16 bases lay in between. CDR3 sequence reads: CSVEGPVRGGYEQYF. CDR3 nucleotides: TGCAGCGTTGAAGGGCCTGTAAGGGGGGGCTACGAGCAGTACTTC.

The rearrangement uses TRBV5-4 and TRBJ2-1; the match to TRBD2 covers 14 bases. CDR3 length: 20 residues. The germline V gene has CDR1 SGHNT and CDR2 YYREEE (reference sequence). Losses at the gene ends were 3 bases for V and 1 base for J; bases not matched to a gene: 12. The chain's CDR3 is CASSSPSGTSGGRSYNEQFF. CDR3 DNA: TGTGCCAGCAGCTCCCCTTCCGGGACTAGCGGGGGCCGTTCCTACAATGAGCAGTTCTTC.

The chain employs TRBV5-4 and TRBJ2-3, with a tentative D call TRBD2 (5 bases). V was shortened by 2 bases and J by 0 bases, with 13 bases between the two germline ends. CDR1 and CDR2 (germline): SGHNT, YYREEE (reference sequence). The CDR3 length is 16 residues. The CDR3 DNA follows: TGTGCCAGCAGCTTCGGGGTCTTCACTAGCACAGATACGCAGTATTTT. Its protein is CASSFGVFTSTDTQYF.

The chain links TRBV28 to TRBJ2-7; the D is unclear. The germline CDR1 and CDR2 sequences are MDHEN and SYDVKM. The length of the CDR3 is 13 residues. V lost 2 bases and J lost 2, with 7 bases in between. The chain's CDR3 is CASSLAQPYEQYF. Written as DNA, the CDR3 is TGTGCCAGCAGTTTAGCACAGCCCTACGAGCAGTACTTC. Full variable domain (remainder filled in from reference TRBV28 and TRBJ2-7): DVKVTQSSRYLVKRTGEKVFLECVQDMDHENMFWYRQDPGLGLRLIYFSYDVKMKEKGDIPEGYSVSREKKERFSLILESASTNQTSMYLCASSLAQPYEQYFGPGTRLTVT.

Many counts were recorded for this clone. The chain links TRBV11-2 to TRBJ2-7, with 8 bases fitting TRBD1. J gave up 5 bases and V 5 bases, and 5 bases lay outside the gene matches. The CDR3 has 13 residues. Germline CDR1 and CDR2: SGHAT and FQNNGV. The CDR3 region is CASSQDRVNEQYF. The CDR3 DNA reads as TGTGCCAGCAGCCAGGACAGGGTGAACGAGCAGTACTTC.

V usage is TRBV28 and J usage is TRBJ2-1, with TRBD1 identical over 7 bases. The CDR3 has 12 amino acids. Germline V gene lookup returns CDR1 MDHEN and CDR2 SYDVKM. The ends lost 5 bases at V and 8 bases at J; junction bases unmatched: 3. The CDR3 nucleotides are TGTGCCAGCAGTAAAGACAGGGATGAGCAGTTCTTC. It encodes CASSKDRDEQFF.

The J gene is TRBJ2-3, the V gene TRBV7-8, with 7 nucleotides matching TRBD2. Germline assignment: CDR1 SGHVS and CDR2 FQNEAQ. The V and J ends lost 2 bases and 9 bases, in that order; junction bases with no gene match: 26. The CDR3 has 20 amino acids. The DNA of the CDR3 is TGTGCCAGCAGCTTACGGGTTACTAGCGCATCCCTTCCCGTCATCAACACGCAGTATTTT. The encoded protein is CASSLRVTSASLPVINTQYF. Complete variable domain (other parts from reference TRBV7-8 and TRBJ2-3): GAGVSQSPRYKVAKRGQDVALRCDPISGHVSLFWYQQALGQGPEFLTYFQNEAQLDKSGLPSDRFFAERPEGSVSTLKIQRTQQEDSAVYLCASSLRVTSASLPVINTQYFGPGTRLTVL.

The rearrangement joins TRBV7-3 to TRBJ2-1; 11 bases agree with TRBD2. The V and J ends lost 5 bases and 5 bases, in that order; junction bases with no gene match: 14. Germline V gene sequence: CDR1 SGHTA, CDR2 FQGTGA. This CDR3 region has 18 residues. Written as DNA, the CDR3 is TGTGCCAGCAGCCCCATAGCGGGAGGGGGCCTTTACAACAATGAGCAGTTCTTC. Protein sequence: CASSPIAGGGLYNNEQFF.

DNA for the CDR3: TGTGCCAGCAGCTCAATAGGGACACACCGGGCGGTCACTGAAGCTTTCTTT. Translation gives CASSSIGTHRAVTEAFF. The chain carries TRBV7-2 and TRBJ1-1, with a tentative D call TRBD1 (6 bases). In germline, CDR1 is SGHTA, CDR2 FQGNSA. The CDR3 runs to 17 residues. With 4 bases removed from V and 4 bases from J, the gap between germline ends came to 22 bases.

The CDR3 spells CASSFQRFRGGGRYEQYF. The CDR3 DNA sequence: TGTGCCAGCAGTTTCCAACGTTTCCGAGGGGGAGGGAGATACGAGCAGTACTTC. V usage is TRBV27 and J usage is TRBJ2-7; D may be TRBD2 (7 bases). Trimming left V 3 bases short and J 4 bases short, with 25 bases between. This CDR3 is built from 18 residues. Germline CDR1 and CDR2: MNHEY and SMNVEV (reference sequence).

V is TRBV10-1 and J is TRBJ2-1, with TRBD2 as a possible D gene (5 bases). V lost 0 bases, J lost 2 bases, and 11 bases lay in between. Germline V CDR1 and CDR2: WNHNN, SYGVQD (reference sequence). The length of the CDR3 is 16 residues. CDR3 bases: TGCGCCAGCAGTGAGTCGAGAGGGCCTACCTACAATGAGCAGTTCTTC. Translated, it gives CASSESRGPTYNEQFF.

V and J are TRBV9 and TRBJ2-3, with 12 bases fitting TRBD2. This CDR3 comprises 16 residues. V dropped 4 bases and J dropped 3; count of bases not matched to a gene: 6. Per the germline V gene, CDR1 is SGDLS and CDR2 is YYNGEE. CDR3 in amino acids: CASSLTSGRRTDTQYF. CDR3 sequence (DNA): TGTGCCAGCAGCCTGACTAGCGGGAGACGGACAGATACGCAGTATTTT.

The chain is built from TRBV27 and TRBJ2-3; a possible D gene is TRBD2 (5 bases). Trimming pared 4 bases from V and 9 bases from J, leaving 8 bases between. Per germline, CDR1 MNHEY and CDR2 SMNVEV (reference sequence). This CDR3 is built from 11 residues. In DNA form, the CDR3 reads TGTGCCAGCAGTTCCGGGATAACGCAGTATTTT. It encodes CASSSGITQYF.

V is TRBV20-1 and J is TRBJ1-5, with D maybe TRBD1 (5 bases). This CDR3 region has 15 residues. V was shortened by 3 bases and J by 2 bases, with 14 bases between the two germline ends. The germline V gene encodes CDR1 DFQATT and CDR2 SNEGSKA (reference sequence). CDR3 DNA sequence: TGCAGTGCTAGTAGGGAGGGGCATGGCAATCAGCCCCAGCATTTT. This codes for CSASREGHGNQPQHF.

The chain couples TRBV28 to TRBJ1-2; tentative D call: TRBD1 (5 bases). Germline values: CDR1 MDHEN, CDR2 SYDVKM. Trimming shortened V by 8 bases and J by 5 bases, and 18 bases separated the two germline ends. The CDR3 is 14 amino acids. Here the CDR3 reads CASLGDSLWYGYTF. The CDR3 DNA is TGTGCCAGCTTAGGGGACTCCCTTTGGTATGGCTACACCTTC.

This chain joins TRBV18 and TRBJ2-7; D may be TRBD2 (6 bases). In germline, CDR1 is KGHSH, CDR2 LQKENI. CDR3 size: 18 residues. V lost 2 bases and J lost 0, with 20 bases in between. CDR3 sequence: CASSPGGINVQSSYEQYF. The CDR3 DNA follows: TGTGCCAGCTCACCAGGAGGGATCAACGTGCAGAGCTCCTACGAGCAGTACTTC.

The chain employs TRBV7-2 and TRBJ2-3; TRBD2 agrees at 7 bases. The CDR3 has 16 amino acids. Germline V gene lookup returns CDR1 SGHTA and CDR2 FQGNSA. V gave up 5 bases and J gave up 7 bases; unmatched junction bases: 15. The CDR3 is CASSRGGYAPRNTQYF. The CDR3, as DNA: TGTGCCAGCAGCCGGGGAGGGTACGCCCCACGAAATACGCAGTATTTT.

The gene calls are TRBV7-2 and TRBJ2-7; possible D gene TRBD1, 8 bases. Germline CDR1 SGHTA, CDR2 FQGNSA. V was cut by 3 bases and J by 7 bases, with 19 bases left in between. The CDR3 is 15 amino acids. The CDR3 sequence: CASSFNRPQGGEQYF. The CDR3 DNA is TGTGCCAGCAGCTTTAATCGGCCACAGGGGGGGGAGCAGTACTTC.

CDR3 bases: TGTGCCAGCAGCCCGGGACAGCATAATTCACCCCTCCACTTT. Protein: CASSPGQHNSPLHF. The chain couples TRBV5-6 to TRBJ1-6; 7 bases line up with TRBD1. Germline trimming cut 4 bases from V and 5 bases from J; bases unmatched to any gene: 3. The CDR3 loop spans 14 amino acids. From germline, CDR1 is SGHDT and CDR2 YYEEEE. Filled out from reference TRBV5-6 and TRBJ1-6, the complete variable domain reads DAGVTQSPTHLIKTRGQQVTLRCSPKSGHDTVSWYQQALGQGPQFIFQYYEEEERQRGNFPDRFSGHQFPNYSSELNVNALLLGDSALYLCASSPGQHNSPLHFGNGTRLTVT.

This sequence joins TRBV7-9 and TRBJ1-5, with D possibly TRBD1 on 6 matching bases. The CDR3 loop spans 14 amino acids. The V and J ends lost 5 bases and 1 base respectively, with 9 bases between them. CDR1 and CDR2 from the germline V gene are SEHNR and FQNEAQ (reference sequence). CDR3 in DNA: TGTGCCAGCAGCCACAGGGACAGCAATCAGCCCCAGCATTTT. Its translation is CASSHRDSNQPQHF.

The rearrangement uses TRBV28 and TRBJ1-2; 10 positions match TRBD1. Germline V CDR1 and CDR2: MDHEN, SYDVKM. The CDR3 length is 19 residues. V shed 6 bases and J 8 bases; nucleotides not matched to a gene: 24. CDR3 nucleotides: TGTGCCAGCAGCCGACATCTAAGGGAACCGGGACAGGGGTCCAGAGGCTACACCTTC. Protein: CASSRHLREPGQGSRGYTF.

V usage is TRBV4-1 and J usage is TRBJ1-2; D uncertain. There are 13 residues in the CDR3. The germline gives CDR1 MGHRA, CDR2 YSYEKL. The germline V and J ends were trimmed by 4 bases and 8 bases, with 14 bases remaining between them. CDR3: CASSRRDSGGYTF. CDR3 coding DNA: TGCGCCAGCAGCCGGAGGGATTCGGGCGGCTACACCTTC.